The T cell receptor beta chain described here comes from a study of molecular identifiers for immune sequencing clone quantification (dated by TCRdb to between 2017 and 2018). Study-wide context: In a replicate experiment, RNA from around 18,000 or 91,000 naive CD8 T cells was split into five aliquots, four of which were sequenced. CD8 T cells were used in a methods study to benchmark molecular-identifier clustering-based TCR repertoire sequencing (MIDCIRS) and TCR RNA copy counting.

Paper-wide results and their limitations: A single cell's worth of spiked-in Jurkat TCR RNA was reported detectable even among under 1.1 million naive CD8 T cells. Highly expanded clone sizes could be underestimated because identical TCR molecules may share a barcode. Modeling indicated approximately 3 TCR RNA copies recovered per cell, compared with 7.5 to 10 by digital PCR, which implies a capture efficiency of around 30%. When barcode sub-clustering was omitted, TCR diversity was inflated by chimeric consensus sequences, with chimeras reaching as high as 47%. In CMV-specific effector cells, clones with more than 20 RNA copies accounted for over 99% of molecules, whereas in naive cells such clones accounted for under 1%. The naive libraries included spiked-in Jurkat TCR RNA (about ten copies' worth), and this RNA is not part of the donor repertoire.

Libraries of naive CD8 T cells were generated from roughly 20,000 to 1,000,000 sorted cells, with 10%, 30% or 50% of the purified RNA used. On a BD FACSAria II, naive CD8 T cells were FACS-sorted as CD8+CD4-CCR7+CD45RA+ and collected into RLT Plus buffer. To test detection sensitivity, Jurkat RNA equivalent to more than 9 TCR copies was spiked into samples of about 19,000-1,100,000 naive CD8 T cells. Enrichment of CD8 T cells was done with RosetteSep CD8+ T Cell Enrichment Cocktail plus Ficoll-Paque, and ACK red cell lysis came afterward. A few counts support this clonotype. It has no known antigen specificity. No base quality information exists; no much larger clone differs at one position. CDR1 and CDR2, per the germline V gene, are SGHAT and FQNNGV. From its cysteine to its phenylalanine, the CDR3 spans 14 amino acids. Just the 42-base CDR3 DNA is kept, in frame starting at base 1. Germline trimming: 3 bases from V, 9 bases from J; junction bases outside gene matches: 8.

Libraries were made using PCR. TCRdb shows the sequencer as NextSeq 500. Preparation of bulk TCR libraries followed a previously described approach, with the TCR primers listed in Table S5. Purification of total RNA was performed with the Qiagen AllPrep DNA/RNA kit. Before analysis, reads from multiple sequencing runs of one library were combined. In the authors' own workflow: Reads were retained only if the reads had an exact TCR constant sequence, and the retained reads were trimmed to 150 nt and grouped according to their 12-nt molecular barcodes. Reads inside each barcode group were sub-clustered using a 15% Levenshtein threshold, and a quality-weighted consensus sequence was constructed for each RNA molecule. Non-functional sequences were discarded, and so were lower-count sequences lying one edit away from another sequence. Based on fitting two negative binomial distributions, any barcode sub-cluster with under 20% of the maximum read count was discarded. TCRdb trimmed public reads at Q25 via fastp, called clones via MiXCR and kept in-frame beta chains. Rows with a matching CDR3 protein are joined into one entry that keeps the most common DNA and genes. TCRdb assigned the V and J calls; the authors' analysis was not used. Here the sample has about 100,000 distinct CDR3 sequences; around 37% occur a single time. The ten largest clones capture approximately 10% of the sample.

The rearranged chain carries TRBV11-2 and TRBJ2-7; the junction holds 10 bases that match TRBD1. This receptor was obtained from a human donor in good health. Some libraries in this study had Jurkat cell RNA spiked in. The specimen was naive CD8+ T cells from blood, with Jurkat cell RNA spiked in. What the cell subset or site label conveys for this sample: FACS-sorted CD8+CD4-CCR7+CD45RA+ naive T cells. The CDR3 loop reads CASSLTGGASLQYF. The DNA is as follows: TGTGCCAGCAGCTTGACAGGGGGCGCTTCTCTGCAGTACTTC.